This T cell receptor beta chain was sequenced during a study of OX40 agonist ivuxolimab in advanced cancers. Study-wide background: The patients got ivuxolimab, which is an agonistic anti-OX40 (CD134) antibody.

The CDR3 totals 13 residues. V was trimmed by 8 bases and J by 1 base, leaving 9 bases between them. Germline V lookup: CDR1 SGHTA, CDR2 FQGNSA. As to this clone: Its specificity is unknown.

Broader study findings: More expanded clones were found, on average, in CD8+ than in CD4+ T cells.

Only in-frame clones appear in the TCRdb table, and some are missing; sequencing was by immunoSEQ multiplex PCR. The table shows about 46,000 clones, with roughly 88% occurring only once. This receptor was obtained from an adult with an advanced solid tumor such as melanoma, head and neck, liver or kidney cancer. This specimen consisted of CD4+ or CD8+ T cells sorted from blood, obtained in a trial of the OX40 agonist ivuxolimab. The V and J genes are TRBV7-2 and TRBJ2-1, with D unresolved. This chain's CDR3 is CASGDFSYNEQFF. In DNA form, the CDR3 reads TGTGCCAGCGGGGATTTTTCCTACAATGAGCAGTTCTTC. The full variable domain, in which reference TRBV7-2 and TRBJ2-1 provide the parts outside the CDR3, is GAGVSQSPSNKVTEKGKDVELRCDPISGHTALYWYRQSLGQGLEFLIYFQGNSAPDKSGLPSDRFSAERTGGSVSTLTIQRTQQEDSAVYLCASGDFSYNEQFFGPGTRLTVL.